What follows are 29 T cell receptor beta chains derived from one specimen sequenced in a study of regulatory T cells in long-lasting Graves disease. Researchers made TCR beta libraries by using iRepertoire HTBI primers and running Arm-PCR on CDR3 regions. TCRdb recomputed calls from the multiplex PCR reads with MiXCR, one row per CDR3 protein. The sample carries more than 300,000 distinct CDR3 sequences, about 17% recorded once. Time point in this sample: newly diagnosed GD, antithyroid drugs for less than 3 months. Extracted PBMC RNA gave rise to the TCR library. These data are also associated with another study on T cells in Graves' hyperthyroidism and ophthalmopathy.

The sequenced sample was peripheral blood mononuclear cells (PBMCs), obtained at new diagnosis, from a patient treated with antithyroid drugs. The receptors were gathered from a woman under 30 with Graves disease.

At least ten counts were recorded for this clonotype. The chain links TRBV2 to TRBJ2-7; TRBD2 agrees at 9 bases. CDR1 and CDR2 from the germline V gene are SNHLY and FYNNEI. The CDR3 has 15 amino acids. V lost 1 base, J lost 4 bases, and 5 bases stayed unmatched. The CDR3 loop reads CASSEGGGANYEQYF. CDR3 nucleotide sequence: TGTGCCAGCAGTGAAGGCGGGGGGGCCAATTACGAGCAGTACTTC.

The table lists this clonotype with a count of one. Its ends do not fully match the called genes, so a read error is possible. The chain joins TRBV28 to TRBJ1-5; D is undetermined. This CDR3 is 14 amino acids long. Germline V CDR1 and CDR2: MDHEN, SYDVKM. CDR3 sequence: CARSCSATTQPRHF. The CDR3 DNA reads as TGTGCGAGGAGTTGCTCAGCCACAACTCAGCCCCGGCATTTT.

This clonotype appeared many times. The V call is TRBV18, the J call TRBJ2-1; D gene ambiguous. Trimming shortened V by 1 base and J by 12 bases, and 10 bases separated the two germline ends. Germline CDR1 reads KGHSH; CDR2 reads LQKENI. There are 12 residues in the CDR3. DNA for the CDR3: TGTGCCAGCTCACCACAGGAGATTCGGCAGTTCTTC. Protein sequence: CASSPQEIRQFF.

Ten or more counts support this clonotype. The chain couples TRBV28 to TRBJ2-7, with a possible D match to TRBD1 (6 bases). This CDR3 spans 13 amino acids. Germline V gives CDR1 MDHEN, CDR2 SYDVKM. V was clipped by 6 bases and J by 2 bases, with 11 bases between them. The CDR3 region has the DNA TGTGCCAGCAGCCTCGGACAGACCTACGAGCAGTACTTC. Residues: CASSLGQTYEQYF.

This clonotype was seen repeatedly, ten times or more. V is TRBV11-2 and J is TRBJ2-7; 7 bases line up with TRBD2. Germline-derived CDR1 and CDR2 are SGHAT and FQNNGV. The junction had 17 bases not matched to a gene; V was cut back by 2 bases and J by 1 base. This CDR3 comprises 19 residues. CDR3: CASSLFGWGGGPNSYEQYF. DNA of the CDR3: TGTGCCAGCAGCTTATTCGGTTGGGGCGGGGGACCTAATTCCTACGAGCAGTACTTC.

This clonotype came up many times. V gene TRBV30 combines with J gene TRBJ2-7; 12 positions match TRBD2. The junction had 11 bases not matched to a gene; V was cut back by 2 bases and J by 6 bases. Looked up from germline, CDR1 is GTSNPN and CDR2 is SVGIG (reference sequence). CDR3 size: 16 residues. The CDR3: CAWSTSSGGENREQYF. The CDR3, as DNA: TGTGCCTGGAGTACTTCTAGCGGGGGGGAGAACCGCGAGCAGTACTTC. Filled out from reference TRBV30 and TRBJ2-7, the complete variable domain reads SQTIHQWPATLVQPVGSPLSLECTVEGTSNPNLYWYRQAAGRGLQLLFYSVGIGQISSEVPQNLSASRPQDRQFILSSKKLLLSDSGFYLCAWSTSSGGENREQYFGPGTRLTVT.

At least ten counts were recorded for this clonotype. The J gene is TRBJ2-7, the V gene TRBV7-8; D is possibly TRBD2 (5 bases). The CDR3 covers 15 residues. Germline lookup yields CDR1 SGHVS and CDR2 FQNEAQ. Between the trimmed V and J ends, which lost 5 bases and 7 bases, there was a span of 21 bases. For the CDR3, the DNA is TGTGCCAGCAGCGTCGTTGAAGCGGCGGATCGGGAGCAGTACTTC. Amino acids: CASSVVEAADREQYF.

This clonotype appeared many times. The V call is TRBV6-1, the J call TRBJ2-5; the D call may be TRBD1 or TRBD2 (9 bases each). Germline V gene lookup returns CDR1 MNHNS and CDR2 SASEGT. CDR3 length: 21 residues. Trimming removed 5 bases at V and 5 bases at J, with 36 bases between. The CDR3 DNA reads as TGTGCCAGCAGTCGCCCTACGGGGACAGGGCCACGCGGGAGGGCCCGTGAGACCCAGTACTTC. It specifies CASSRPTGTGPRGRARETQYF.

This clonotype has ten or more counts. This chain uses TRBV2 with TRBJ1-2, with TRBD1 matching over 10 bases. Trimming removed 6 bases from V and 6 bases from J; junction bases left unmatched: 7. Germline-derived CDR1 and CDR2 are SNHLY and FYNNEI. The CDR3 runs to 14 residues. The CDR3 loop reads CASRGTGAFHGYTF. The CDR3 DNA sequence: TGTGCCAGCAGAGGGACAGGGGCTTTCCATGGCTACACCTTC.

This clonotype came up many times. The rearrangement links TRBV20-1 to TRBJ2-5; D not resolved. Trimming shortened V by 0 bases and J by 5 bases, and 4 bases separated the two germline ends. Germline CDR1 DFQATT, CDR2 SNEGSKA (reference sequence). The CDR3 runs 11 residues. The CDR3 sequence: CSARDVETQYF. The CDR3 region has the DNA TGCAGTGCTAGAGATGTGGAGACCCAGTACTTC.

This clonotype showed up many times. The chain recombines TRBV7-6 with TRBJ2-3; TRBD1 might be the D (7 bases). Germline CDR1 is SGHVS and CDR2 is FNYEAQ. The V gene lost 5 bases and the J gene lost 3 bases, with 18 bases spanning the gap. The CDR3 sequence is 16 residues long. The CDR3 DNA is TGTGCCAGCAGCCCGGCGGCGGCAGGGGGGACAGATACGCAGTATTTT. Encoded protein: CASSPAAAGGTDTQYF.

This rearrangement joins TRBV5-1 to TRBJ2-2, with TRBD1 matching 8 bases. CDR3 length: 15 residues. Trimming at V came to 3 bases and at J to 3 bases, leaving 4 bases not matched to a gene. The V gene's germline CDR1 is SGHRS and CDR2 YFSETQ. Here the CDR3 reads CASSSTGAYTGELFF. The CDR3 region has the DNA TGCGCCAGCAGCTCGACAGGGGCCTACACCGGGGAGCTGTTTTTT.

This clonotype was found many times. V usage is TRBV11-2 and J usage is TRBJ1-5; D gene uncertain. Germline CDR1 is SGHAT and CDR2 is FQNNGV. The CDR3 spans 18 residues. Trimming took off 0 bases at V and 4 bases at J, with 19 bases between the two ends. The CDR3 is CASSLDVLSWEWNQPQHF. In nucleotides, the CDR3 is TGTGCCAGCAGCTTAGATGTCCTAAGCTGGGAGTGGAATCAGCCCCAGCATTTT.

There are many counts of this clonotype. The chain uses TRBV7-8 and TRBJ2-1; 8 nucleotides match TRBD2. V lost 3 bases to trimming and J lost 0 bases; unmatched junction nucleotides: 7. This CDR3 has 17 amino acids. Per germline, CDR1 SGHVS and CDR2 FQNEAQ. The CDR3: CASSLRWSGSSYNEQFF. CDR3 nucleotide sequence: TGTGCCAGCAGCTTGAGGTGGAGCGGGAGCTCCTACAATGAGCAGTTCTTC.

This clonotype appeared many times. The chain uses TRBV20-1 and TRBJ2-3; possible D gene TRBD1, 6 bases. The length of the CDR3 is 12 residues. Germline lookup yields CDR1 DFQATT and CDR2 SNEGSKA (reference sequence). With 6 bases removed from V and 9 bases from J, the gap between germline ends came to 16 bases. The DNA of the CDR3 is TGCAGTGCGCCTGACAGGTTAACAACGCAGTATTTT. This codes for CSAPDRLTTQYF.

This clonotype was seen many times. The junction differs from germline at one of its ends, possibly a read error. This sequence joins TRBV2 and TRBJ2-2; a weak D match, TRBD2 (6 bases). In germline, CDR1 is SNHLY, CDR2 FYNNEI. The CDR3 consists of 16 residues. The CDR3 coding sequence is TGTGCCAGCAGTGAAGCGCGCGGGGAGTACACTGGGGAGCTGTTTTTT. Amino acids: CASSEARGEYTGELFF.

This clonotype was found a few times. This likely stems from a read error, as it lies one base from a far larger clone. This chain links TRBV11-2 with TRBJ2-7; 7 bases agree with TRBD1. Germline CDR1 SGHAT, CDR2 FQNNGV. CDR3 length equals 14 residues. V shed 5 bases, J shed 6 bases, and the junction held 10 bases outside the gene matches. The CDR3 coding sequence is TGTGCCAGCAGCGCGCCGGGACAGACCTGCGAGCAGTACTTC. This encodes CASSAPGQTCEQYF.

Remarks on this clonotype: This may come from a read error, since a much larger clone is one base off. The chain carries TRBV28 and TRBJ2-5; 8 nucleotides match TRBD2. The CDR3 extends over 14 amino acids. In germline, CDR1 is MDHEN, CDR2 SYDVKM. CDR3 amino acids: CASTLSGAQATQYF. Here the CDR3 DNA reads TGTGCCAGCACTCTTAGCGGGGCCCAAGCGACCCAGTACTTC.

The chain recombines TRBV2 with TRBJ2-3; 7 nucleotides match TRBD2. The CDR3 totals 15 residues. CDR1 and CDR2 from the germline V gene are SNHLY and FYNNEI. V shed 3 bases, J shed 0 bases, and the junction held 3 bases outside the gene matches. CDR3 residues: CASSEQGLSTDTQYF. The CDR3 DNA reads as TGTGCCAGCAGTGAGCAGGGACTAAGCACAGATACGCAGTATTTT.

This chain connects TRBV7-2 to TRBJ2-7; 8 bases agree with TRBD1. The CDR3 runs 14 residues. Germline V CDR1 and CDR2: SGHTA, FQGNSA. Unmatched junction bases numbered 4, after V lost 3 bases and J lost 3 bases. DNA for the CDR3: TGTGCCAGCAGCTTTACGACAGGGGACTACGAGCAGTACTTC. As protein: CASSFTTGDYEQYF.

The sample holds many counts of this clonotype. V usage is TRBV30 and J usage is TRBJ2-3; 8 bases match TRBD1. The CDR3 contains 15 residues. Germline loops: CDR1 GTSNPN, CDR2 SVGIG (reference sequence). J lost 5 bases, V lost 3 bases, and 10 bases had no gene match. CDR3: CAWRKDRVVQDTQYF. CDR3 DNA: TGTGCCTGGAGGAAGGACAGGGTGGTCCAAGATACGCAGTATTTT.

This clonotype has ten or more counts. J is TRBJ2-4 and V is TRBV7-9; 7 nucleotides agree with TRBD2. Germline V CDR1 and CDR2: SEHNR, FQNEAQ (reference sequence). The CDR3 consists of 15 residues. V was pared by 1 base and J by 7 bases, with 7 bases of the junction left unmatched. The CDR3 DNA follows: TGTGCCAGCAGCTTAGGAGGACTAGTCTGGAACATTCAGTACTTC. Translated: CASSLGGLVWNIQYF.

The V and J genes are TRBV5-1 and TRBJ1-3; D gene uncertain. Germline CDR1 and CDR2: SGHRS and YFSETQ. The CDR3 spans 13 residues. Trimming stripped 0 bases from V and 5 bases from J, with 6 bases between. The CDR3 loop reads CASSLDKRNTIYF. Here the CDR3 DNA reads TGCGCCAGCAGCTTGGACAAGCGAAACACCATATATTTT.

This clonotype showed up many times. Written as DNA, the CDR3 is TGTGCCAGCAGCCCTTTAGCCAGAACCCAAGAGACCCAGTACTTC. It specifies CASSPLARTQETQYF. The chain employs TRBV11-2 and TRBJ2-5, with D unclear. Trimming shortened V by 5 bases and J by 1 base, and 14 bases separated the two germline ends. The CDR3 totals 15 residues. Germline assignment: CDR1 SGHAT and CDR2 FQNNGV.

Regarding this clonotype: This may come from a read error, since a much larger clone is one base off. This likely comes from a read error, as the CDR3 has no conserved phenylalanine or tryptophan at its end. V gene TRBV28 combines with J gene TRBJ2-1, with D possibly matching TRBD1 (5 bases). Germline lookup yields CDR1 MDHEN and CDR2 SYDVKM. V lost 5 bases, J lost 5 bases, and 16 bases lay in between. This CDR3 has 15 residues. Here the CDR3 DNA reads TGTGCCAGCAGTCCAGCAGGGTATTCCGACAATGAGCAGTTCTCC. Protein: CASSPAGYSDNEQFS.

In its sample, this clonotype was seen many times. The chain has TRBV6-1 and TRBJ2-1; TRBD2 aligns across 13 bases. Germline CDR1 reads MNHNS; CDR2 reads SASEGT. V shed 6 bases and J 8 bases; nucleotides not matched to a gene: 7. This CDR3 contains 15 residues. The CDR3: CASRPTSGGVYEQFF. The CDR3 coding sequence is TGTGCCAGCAGACCTACTAGCGGGGGGGTCTATGAGCAGTTCTTC.

In regard to this clonotype: It may be a read error: a sequence one base away is much more abundant. The V and J genes are TRBV27 and TRBJ2-7; D remains unclear. The germline CDR1 and CDR2 sequences are MNHEY and SMNVEV (reference sequence). The CDR3 is 13 residues long. Trimming removed 0 bases from V and 3 bases from J, with 6 bases in between. CDR3 DNA: TGTGCCAGCAGTTTATCCCGGCACTACGAGCAGTACTTC. Residues: CASSLSRHYEQYF.

The genes are TRBV27 and TRBJ2-7; 7 bases agree with TRBD1. Germline V gene lookup returns CDR1 MNHEY and CDR2 SMNVEV (reference sequence). The J segment lost 0 bases and the V segment lost 2 bases, leaving 4 bases of the junction unmatched. The CDR3 has 15 amino acids. The DNA of the CDR3 is TGTGCCAGCAGTTTAAAGGACAGGAGCTCCTACGAGCAGTACTTC. It is translated as CASSLKDRSSYEQYF.

This clonotype was observed many times. V gene TRBV18 combines with J gene TRBJ1-5; D perhaps matches TRBD1 (5 bases). Germline V gene data show CDR1 as KGHSH and CDR2 as LQKENI. Trimming left V 3 bases short and J 1 base short, with 19 bases between. This CDR3 comprises 18 residues. The CDR3: CASSPTGGGGPSNQPQHF. DNA of the CDR3: TGTGCCAGCTCACCTACGGGTGGGGGGGGACCGAGCAATCAGCCCCAGCATTTT. Combining the CDR3 with reference TRBV18 and TRBJ1-5 gives the whole variable domain NAGVMQNPRHLVRRRGQEARLRCSPMKGHSHVYWYRQLPEEGLKFMVYLQKENIIDESGMPKERFSAEFPKEGPSILRIQQVVRGDSAAYFCASSPTGGGGPSNQPQHFGDGTRLSIL.